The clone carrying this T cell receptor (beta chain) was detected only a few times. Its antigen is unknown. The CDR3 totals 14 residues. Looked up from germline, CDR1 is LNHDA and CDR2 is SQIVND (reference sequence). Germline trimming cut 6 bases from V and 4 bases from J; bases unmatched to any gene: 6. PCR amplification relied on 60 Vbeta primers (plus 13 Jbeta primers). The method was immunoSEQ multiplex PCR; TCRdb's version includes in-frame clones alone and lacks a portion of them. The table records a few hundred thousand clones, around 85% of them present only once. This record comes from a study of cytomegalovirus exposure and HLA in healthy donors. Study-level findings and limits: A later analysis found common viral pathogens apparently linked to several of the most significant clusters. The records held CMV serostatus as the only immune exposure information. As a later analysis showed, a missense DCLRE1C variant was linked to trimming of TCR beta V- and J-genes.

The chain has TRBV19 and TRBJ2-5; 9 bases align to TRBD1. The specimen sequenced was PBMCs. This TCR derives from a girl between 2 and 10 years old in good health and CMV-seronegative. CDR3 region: CASSRDRARETQYF. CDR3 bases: TGTGCCAGTAGCCGGGACAGGGCAAGAGAGACCCAGTACTTC.